One and the same sample provided the 15 T cell receptor beta chains below, sequenced in a study of CD8 T cells in Susac syndrome. Memory subsets for TEMRA sorting were defined by CD27 and CD45RA staining. Random hexamers were used to reverse transcribe an amount of roughly 0.5 to 1 ug RNA. TCRdb itself ran the immunoSEQ multiplex PCR reads through MiXCR, one entry per CDR3 protein. The data hold some 2,000 distinct CDR3 sequences, with 60% to 80% observed a single time. Sequencing was done on a sample of CD8+ TEMRA cells from PBMCs. The subset was: FACS-sorted terminally differentiated effector memory CD8+ T cells re-expressing CD45RA (CD8+ TEMRA). These receptor sequences come from a human donor with Susac syndrome.

The chain has TRBV12-3 or TRBV12-4 and TRBJ2-1; TRBD2 matches 7 bases. CDR3 length equals 14 residues. J gave up 8 bases and V 8 bases, and 12 bases lay outside the gene matches. In DNA, the CDR3 is TGTGCCAGCGGTCCGGCGGGGGTCTGGGATGAGCAGTTCTTC. It encodes CASGPAGVWDEQFF.

This clonotype is large. V gene TRBV5-6 combines with J gene TRBJ1-1; a weak D match, TRBD1 (5 bases). The V end was cut by 0 bases, the J end by 7 bases, with 10 bases between. CDR3 size: 13 residues. CDR1 and CDR2 from the germline V gene are SGHDT and YYEEEE. The DNA for the CDR3 is TGTGCCAGCAGCTTGGCATCGGGGCATGAAGCTTTCTTT. Encoded protein: CASSLASGHEAFF.

The chain links TRBV6-5 to TRBJ2-7, with 7 positions matching TRBD2. This CDR3 has 14 residues. From germline, CDR1 is MNHEY and CDR2 SVGAGI. V was clipped by 0 bases and J by 5 bases; unmatched bases: 4. CDR3 sequence (DNA): TGTGCCAGCAGTTACTCCGGGGCGGGGGACGAGCAGTACTTC. Protein: CASSYSGAGDEQYF.

The gene calls are TRBV12-3 or TRBV12-4 and TRBJ1-1; unclear D gene. This CDR3 comprises 12 residues. V lost 3 bases and J 7 bases, leaving 9 bases between the germline ends. The CDR3 DNA sequence: TGTGCCAGCAGTTTTGGACTGAATGAAGCTTTCTTT. Protein sequence: CASSFGLNEAFF.

The V call is TRBV7-2, the J call TRBJ2-1; 7 bases agree with TRBD2. The CDR3 length is 15 residues. V shed 0 bases and J 9 bases; nucleotides not matched to a gene: 8. The germline V gene has CDR1 SGHTA and CDR2 FQGNSA. The CDR3, as DNA: TGTGCCAGCAGCTTAGCGCCGGGACTAATAGTTGAGCAGTTCTTC. Protein product: CASSLAPGLIVEQFF.

The rearrangement uses TRBV19 and TRBJ1-2; no clear D gene. There are 11 residues in the CDR3. Trimming pared 6 bases from V and 7 bases from J, leaving 9 bases between. Germline V gives CDR1 LNHDA, CDR2 SQIVND (reference sequence). CDR3: CASSRDGGYTF. The CDR3 DNA sequence: TGTGCCAGTAGCCGGGATGGTGGCTACACCTTC.

The rearrangement links TRBV7-9 to TRBJ2-3, with D unclear. Germline V CDR1 and CDR2: SEHNR, FQNEAQ (reference sequence). The CDR3 consists of 15 residues. Deletions cut 5 bases from V and 5 bases from J, with 17 bases between. The CDR3 is CASSAPQVEGDTQYF. The CDR3 nucleotides read TGTGCCAGCAGCGCCCCCCAGGTAGAAGGAGATACGCAGTATTTT.

In nucleotides, the CDR3 is TGTGCCAGCAGTTTGGTCACCGGGACAGCGTACTATGGCTACACCTTC. Translation gives CASSLVTGTAYYGYTF. V and J are TRBV6-5 and TRBJ1-2; TRBD1 matches 7 bases. CDR3 size: 16 residues. J gave up 3 bases and V 4 bases, and 11 bases lay outside the gene matches. Germline V lookup: CDR1 MNHEY, CDR2 SVGAGI.

The rearrangement joins TRBV13 to TRBJ2-7; no firm D call. Germline CDR1 is PRHDT and CDR2 is FYEKMQ (reference sequence). The V end lost 5 bases, the J end lost 2 bases, and 16 bases lay between the germline ends. The CDR3 consists of 15 residues. The CDR3 spells CASSIHKGLTYEQYF. CDR3 in DNA: TGTGCCAGCAGCATACACAAGGGCCTCACCTACGAGCAGTACTTC.

Here the CDR3 DNA reads TGCAGTGCTGTAGCGGTGTCCACAGATACGCAGTATTTT. As protein: CSAVAVSTDTQYF. The chain employs TRBV20-1 and TRBJ2-3; tentative D call: TRBD2 (6 bases). Germline CDR1 and CDR2: DFQATT and SNEGSKA (reference sequence). The CDR3 spans 13 residues. V gave up 5 bases and J gave up 2 bases, with 11 bases separating them.

V is TRBV10-3 and J is TRBJ2-7; D gene uncertain. Germline V CDR1 and CDR2: ENHRY, SYGVKD. The CDR3 covers 13 residues. Trimming took off 2 bases at V and 5 bases at J, with 10 bases between the two ends. The CDR3 nucleotides are TGTGCCATCAGTGAGAATTCGGTAGACGAGCAGTACTTC. It yields the protein CAISENSVDEQYF.

The chain joins TRBV10-3 to TRBJ2-2; D unclear. V shed 8 bases and J shed 6 bases, with 10 bases lying between them. CDR3 length equals 12 residues. The germline gives CDR1 ENHRY, CDR2 SYGVKD. Written as DNA, the CDR3 is TGTGCCATCTACGTCGCGCCCGGGGAGCTGTTTTTT. Amino acid sequence: CAIYVAPGELFF.

The CDR3 bases are TGTGCCAGCAGAGTTGCCGAGACCCAGTACTTC. Translated: CASRVAETQYF. This chain joins TRBV7-9 and TRBJ2-5; D remains ambiguous. The germline CDR1 and CDR2 sequences are SEHNR and FQNEAQ (reference sequence). The CDR3 has 11 amino acids. V was cut by 6 bases and J by 5 bases, with 7 bases left in between.

V gene TRBV28 combines with J gene TRBJ2-6; 13 bases agree with TRBD2. Germline V gives CDR1 MDHEN, CDR2 SYDVKM. The CDR3 consists of 21 residues. The J segment lost 2 bases and the V segment lost 6 bases, leaving 16 bases of the junction unmatched. The CDR3 loop reads CASSSPPTSGGQGPGANVLTF. The DNA of the CDR3 is TGTGCCAGCAGCTCCCCCCCGACTAGCGGGGGGCAAGGACCTGGGGCCAACGTCCTGACTTTC.

V and J are TRBV7-6 and TRBJ1-3, with D perhaps TRBD1 (6 bases). The CDR3 runs to 15 residues. Trimming pared 4 bases from V and 0 bases from J, leaving 10 bases between. CDR1 is SGHVS and CDR2 is FNYEAQ in the germline V gene. The CDR3 reads CASSSQGFSGNTIYF. DNA of the CDR3: TGTGCCAGCAGCTCACAGGGTTTCTCTGGAAACACCATATATTTT.